This T cell receptor (beta chain) was sequenced for a study of T cells in Graves' hyperthyroidism and ophthalmopathy (dated 2019 in TCRdb). Regarding the research as a whole: Peripheral blood samples were taken at initial diagnosis, before any treatment was given. The roughly 100 discovery patients were randomly split 7:3 into training and test sets. Following sampling, methimazole starting at 30 mg daily was given to hyperthyroidism patients, and high-dose intravenous methylprednisolone was given to ophthalmopathy patients. A discovery cohort of about a hundred patients, 43 with Graves' ophthalmopathy and about 58 with stable Graves' hyperthyroidism, was used to find distinguishing TCR V-J signatures. In addition, the study compared T-cell repertoires in thyroid tissue and in blood from about six Graves' hyperthyroidism patients. According to the paper, TCR Vbeta CDR3 sequencing was carried out on more than 120 peripheral blood samples, which came from under 50 ophthalmopathy, 75 to 80 hyperthyroidism and roughly 17 progressor patients. Prospective prediction of ophthalmopathy was tested in an independent validation cohort of fewer than 20 hyperthyroidism patients and 15 to 17 patients who later progressed to ophthalmopathy.

Study-wide findings and limitations: In validation, the model predicted progression to ophthalmopathy with approximately 71% sensitivity and over 72% specificity, a median of 6.5 months before onset. In cross-validation, a model built on a 13 V-J signature told ophthalmopathy apart from stable hyperthyroidism with about 90% sensitivity and about 81% specificity, and in testing the same model reached 80%/75%. No statistical method was used to set the sample size in advance, and investigators knew the group allocation. Most expanded thyroid clonotypes (frequency above 0.001) were also detected in blood, a finding suggesting that blood repertoires may reflect thyroid immune responses.

TCR beta CDR3 regions were amplified from RNA transcripts. The first round of RT-PCR for the TCR CDR3 was performed with the HTBI primer set and the Qiagen OneStep RT-PCR kit. The libraries were constructed in a second round of multiplex PCR and then size-selected and purified. The libraries were sequenced on an Illumina HiSeq2000 using paired-end 100 bp reads. In the source study's methods: SOAPnuke was used to process the raw data, with reads discarded if the reads contained adapters or uncalled bases, had a mean Phred below 15, or lacked an exact constant-primer or identifier match. High-quality paired reads were merged using COPE v1.2.5, and each unique nucleotide sequence was defined as a clonotype. Clonotypes were aligned to IMGT TRBV, TRBD and TRBJ reference segments using MiTCR v1.1. Analysis was restricted to V-J combinations with a frequency above 0.0001, which covered 98% to 99.2% of repertoires. A TCS score was defined as the ratio of F50 (clonal expansion) to E x V (chaos), with BLOSUM62-based TCRdist applied between CDR3 peptides within each V-J. Welch's t-statistics and random forest reduced approximately 520 V-J features to 13, which were used in a naive Bayes classifier (R e1071). Starting from the raw public reads, TCRdb applied fastp trimming at Q25, assembled clones with MiXCR and retained in-frame beta chains. Here each entry gathers all rows of one CDR3 protein and keeps the most common genes and DNA. TCRdb assigned the V and J calls; the authors' analysis was not used. The sample records approximately 720,000 distinct CDR3 sequences, over 15% of which are singletons. The top ten constitute approximately 15% of the sample.

Its CDR3 holds 15 amino acids, cysteine through phenylalanine. Solely the CDR3 DNA is kept, with 45 bases framed from the first base. The V end loses 1 base and the J end loses 2 bases, and a stretch of 10 bases separates them. CDR1 and CDR2, per the germline V gene (reference sequence), are LGHDT and YNNKEL. The hyperthyroidism patients were between 18 and 65 years old and newly diagnosed, with a disease duration of less than 2 months. Patients with uncontrolled infections, other autoimmune diseases, pregnancy or lactation were excluded. Diagnoses were based on clinical symptoms, serum thyroxine and TRAb, thyroid ultrasound and orbital computed tomography. For progressor patients, blood was drawn at the first diagnosis of hyperthyroidism, before any ophthalmopathy symptoms had appeared. PBMCs were isolated from around 10 ml of fresh peripheral blood by Ficoll-Paque density gradient centrifugation. Patients classed as progressors first received a Graves' hyperthyroidism diagnosis and then went on to develop ophthalmopathy during follow-up. Total RNA was extracted using Trizol reagent, and RNA quality was assessed on an Agilent 2100 Bioanalyzer.

For this clonotype: Its antigen remains undetermined. There are no base qualities to consult, and no much larger clone falls within one base.

The sequence derives from a woman between 50 and 59 years old with Graves' hyperthyroidism that later progressed to Graves' ophthalmopathy. The source material was blood. The sequence joins TRBV3-1 to TRBJ2-3; the D element might be TRBD1 or TRBD2, as each aligns at 5 bases. The nucleotide sequence reads as follows: TGTGCCAGCAGCCAAGGAGGGGACGTCACAGATACGCAGTATTTT. It translates to CASSQGGDVTDTQYF.